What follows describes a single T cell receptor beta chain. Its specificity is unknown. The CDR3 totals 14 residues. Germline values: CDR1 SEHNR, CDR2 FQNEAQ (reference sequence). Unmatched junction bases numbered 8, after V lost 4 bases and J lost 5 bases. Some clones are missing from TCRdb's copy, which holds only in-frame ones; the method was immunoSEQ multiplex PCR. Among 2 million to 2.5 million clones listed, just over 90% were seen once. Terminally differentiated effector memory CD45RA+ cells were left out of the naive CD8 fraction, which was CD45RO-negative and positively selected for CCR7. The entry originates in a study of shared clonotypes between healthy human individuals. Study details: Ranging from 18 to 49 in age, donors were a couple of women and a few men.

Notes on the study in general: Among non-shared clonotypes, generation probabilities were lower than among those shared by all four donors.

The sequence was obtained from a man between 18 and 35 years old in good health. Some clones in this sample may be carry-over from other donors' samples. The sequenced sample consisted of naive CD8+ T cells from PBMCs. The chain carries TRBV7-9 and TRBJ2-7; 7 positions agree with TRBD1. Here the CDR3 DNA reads TGTGCCAGCAGCTCGACAGGGCAGCACAACGAGCAGTACTTC. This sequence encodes CASSSTGQHNEQYF.